This TCR beta chain was identified in a study of Ad26.COV2.S vaccination and SARS-CoV-2 variants. Study at large: Ad26.COV2.S given intramuscularly, once or twice 56 days apart.

Points on this clone: Its antigen is as yet unknown.

The CDR3 is 18 residues long. Germline V gene data show CDR1 as PRHDT and CDR2 as FYEKMQ (reference sequence). V shed 4 bases and J 3 bases; nucleotides not matched to a gene: 14. Findings and limits, study-wide: Total T cell responses may have been underestimated by the TCR breadth and depth analyses.

Stated treatment: around 19 received Ad26.COV2.S at low or high dose, single or two shots; roughly five received placebo; per-sample allocation not given. Samples analyzed were those drawn on day 63 after the first vaccine or placebo injection. Expression of Wuhan-strain SARS-CoV-2 spike came from the Ad26 vector that formed the vaccine. Produced via immunoSEQ multiplex PCR; TCRdb's table is partial and in-frame only. Altogether about 400,000 clones are present, around nine tenths being singletons, with the ten largest covering 1.5% to 2%. The J gene is TRBJ1-4, the V gene TRBV13; 7 positions agree with TRBD1. The receptor's source is a person between 18 and 65 years old who received the Ad26.COV2.S COVID-19 vaccine or a placebo. The sequenced sample was peripheral blood, obtained in a trial of Ad26.COV2.S vaccine versus placebo. DNA for the CDR3: TGTGCCAGCAGCTCCGGACGACAGGGTGCTGTAGCTAATGAAAAACTGTTTTTT. The encoded protein is CASSSGRQGAVANEKLFF. Full variable domain (remainder filled in from reference TRBV13 and TRBJ1-4): AAGVIQSPRHLIKEKRETATLKCYPIPRHDTVYWYQQGPGQDPQFLISFYEKMQSDKGSIPDRFSAQQFSDYHSELNMSSLELGDSALYFCASSSGRQGAVANEKLFFGSGTQLSVL.